This T cell receptor (beta chain) was sequenced during a study of blood T cells in healthy people across ages. A second PCR of 7 to 11 cycles used a sample-barcoded 5' primer and a J-beta primer mix. Using its own MiXCR run on the 5' RACE reads, TCRdb lists one record per CDR3 protein. The table records 750,000 to 950,000 distinct CDR3 sequences, roughly 24% of them present only once. On this clonotype itself: Possible read error: a much larger clone is one base away.

The CDR3 consists of 13 residues. CDR1 and CDR2 from the germline V gene are SGHRS and YFSETQ. These records were also assigned to another study, of T cells of mothers and their children.

Sequenced: blood. The receptor comes from a boy aged 10-17 years in good health. The chain links TRBV5-1 to TRBJ2-5; no clear D. The CDR3 loop is CASSFRGSETPYF. CDR3 coding DNA: TGCGCCAGCAGCTTTCGTGGCTCGGAGACCCCGTACTTC. Full variable domain (rest looked up from reference TRBV5-1 and TRBJ2-5): KAGVTQTPRYLIKTRGQQVTLSCSPISGHRSVSWYQQTPGQGLQFLFEYFSETQRNKGNFPGRFSGRQFSNSRSEMNVSTLELGDSALYLCASSFRGSETPYFGPGTRLLVL.